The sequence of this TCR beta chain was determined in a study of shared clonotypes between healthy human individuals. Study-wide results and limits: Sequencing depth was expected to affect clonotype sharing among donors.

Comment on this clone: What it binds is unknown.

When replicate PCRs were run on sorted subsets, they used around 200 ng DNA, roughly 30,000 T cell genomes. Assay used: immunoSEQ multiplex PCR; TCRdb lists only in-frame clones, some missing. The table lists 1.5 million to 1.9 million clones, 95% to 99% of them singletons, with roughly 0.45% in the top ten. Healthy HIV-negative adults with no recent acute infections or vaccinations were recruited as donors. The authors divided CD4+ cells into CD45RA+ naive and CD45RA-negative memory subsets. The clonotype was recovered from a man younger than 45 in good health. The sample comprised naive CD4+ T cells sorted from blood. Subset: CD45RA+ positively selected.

DNA of the CDR3: TGTGCCAGCAGCGTAGGGAGCCGGCCGGGAGTCAAAGATACGCAGTATTTT. This encodes CASSVGSRPGVKDTQYF. The chain couples TRBV9 to TRBJ2-3; perhaps TRBD2 as D (6 bases). V was pared by 0 bases and J by 5 bases, with 19 bases between. This CDR3 comprises 17 residues. Germline CDR1 reads SGDLS; CDR2 reads YYNGEE. The full variable domain, with the rest looked up from reference TRBV9 and TRBJ2-3, is DSGVTQTPKHLITATGQRVTLRCSPRSGDLSVYWYQQSLDQGLQFLIQYYNGEERAKGNILERFSAQQFPDLHSELNLSSLELGDSALYFCASSVGSRPGVKDTQYFGPGTRLTVL.